This T cell receptor (beta chain) was identified in a study of blood T cell repertoires in COVID-19. Study information: Samples of COVID-19 (acute and convalescent) were obtained from the United States, Italy and Spain. T cells, B-cell-depleted T cells, or PBMCs supplied cDNA or gDNA.

The CDR3 spans 15 residues. Germline CDR1 is LNHDA and CDR2 is SQIVND (reference sequence). V shed 6 bases and J shed 6 bases, with 20 bases lying between them. In the authors' workflow: Quantification of nucleated cells was approximated via reference gene primer amplification. TCRdb's copy holds only in-frame clones and misses some; the assay was immunoSEQ multiplex PCR. V and J calls and clone size follow that table, whereas D and trimming were derived from the DNA. The data show about 110,000 clones, with about 80% seen just once and 4% to 5% held by the top ten. Sequencing used peripheral blood. The rearrangement links TRBV19 to TRBJ1-2, with TRBD1 as a possible D gene (5 bases). The origin of this receptor is a woman in her seventies with acute or convalescent COVID-19. The CDR3 here is CASSPTWAGLHGYTF. As DNA, the CDR3 is TGTGCCAGTAGCCCAACCTGGGCAGGGCTGCATGGCTACACCTTC.